These T cell receptor beta chains were read from a single sample in a study of blood T cell repertoires in COVID-19. Some clones are missing from TCRdb's copy, which holds only in-frame ones; the method was immunoSEQ multiplex PCR. The sample includes some 180,000 clones, roughly 80% seen only once; the top ten take roughly 6.8%. Material for sequencing was peripheral blood. The receptors originated from a human donor in a cohort sampled during active COVID-19. The CDR3 runs from the conserved cysteine through the conserved F or W. A D gene is named only where the DNA matches it firmly. The listing skips clone size in some rows; elsewhere it reads once, few, many or a size class.

V: TRBV5-4
D: NA
J: TRBJ2-7
size: few
CDR3: CASSFGNEQYF
DNA: TGTGCCAGCAGCTTTGGCAACGAGCAGTACTTC

V: TRBV5-4
D: NA
J: TRBJ1-1
size: few
CDR3: CASSLAVSGIKNTEAFF
DNA: TGTGCCAGCAGCTTGGCGGTCTCAGGGATTAAGAACACTGAAGCTTTCTTT

V: TRBV29-1
D: NA
J: TRBJ1-3
size: few
CDR3: CSVGVRGANGNTIYF
DNA: TGCAGCGTTGGGGTTCGGGGGGCCAATGGAAACACCATATATTTT

V: TRBV4-1
D: NA
J: TRBJ1-4
size: NA
CDR3: CASSTPGGASLVDEKLFF
DNA: TGCGCCAGCAGCACCCCGGGAGGGGCGAGTCTTGTTGATGAAAAACTGTTTTTT

V: TRBV12-5
D: TRBD1
J: TRBJ2-7
size: NA
CDR3: CASGLEGLTGTATYEQYF
DNA: TGTGCTAGTGGTTTGGAGGGGTTGACCGGGACAGCAACCTACGAGCAGTACTTC

V: TRBV7-9
D: NA
J: TRBJ2-5
size: NA
CDR3: CASSQGQQETQYF
DNA: TGTGCCAGCAGCCAAGGACAGCAAGAGACCCAGTACTTC

V: TRBV19
D: NA
J: TRBJ2-6
size: NA
CDR3: CASSIPRQSANVLTF
DNA: TGTGCCAGTAGTATCCCCCGCCAGTCAGCCAACGTCCTGACTTTC

V: TRBV30
D: NA
J: TRBJ1-5
size: NA
CDR3: CAWSVRGFPNQPQHF
DNA: TGTGCCTGGAGTGTAAGAGGCTTTCCCAATCAGCCCCAGCATTTT

V: TRBV6-6
D: TRBD1
J: TRBJ1-5
size: NA
CDR3: CASSYSITGGQPQHF
DNA: TGTGCCAGCAGTTACTCGATAACAGGGGGTCAGCCCCAGCATTTT

V: TRBV30
D: TRBD2
J: TRBJ2-3
size: NA
CDR3: CAWTGTTSTDTQYF
DNA: TGTGCCTGGACCGGGACTACAAGCACAGATACGCAGTATTTT

V: TRBV4-1
D: TRBD2
J: TRBJ2-7
size: once
CDR3: CASSQVAGNAYEQYF
DNA: TGCGCCAGCAGCCAAGTAGCGGGGAACGCCTACGAGCAGTACTTC

V: TRBV13
D: TRBD1
J: TRBJ2-7
size: NA
CDR3: CASGPGQGIYEQYF
DNA: TGTGCCAGCGGACCGGGACAGGGTATCTACGAGCAGTACTTC

V: TRBV5-6
D: NA
J: TRBJ2-7
size: NA
CDR3: CASSSRGYEQYF
DNA: TGTGCCAGCAGCTCTAGGGGCTACGAGCAGTACTTC

V: TRBV6-5
D: NA
J: TRBJ1-1
size: few
CDR3: CASSYGRNTEAFF
DNA: TGTGCCAGCAGTTATGGCAGAAACACTGAAGCTTTCTTT

V: TRBV5-1
D: NA
J: TRBJ1-1
size: NA
CDR3: CASSPGGGTEAFF
DNA: TGCGCCAGCAGCCCGGGAGGGGGCACTGAAGCTTTCTTT

V: TRBV6-1
D: NA
J: TRBJ1-5
size: NA
CDR3: CASSERRRASNQPQHF
DNA: TGTGCCAGCAGTGAAAGAAGGCGGGCAAGCAATCAGCCCCAGCATTTT

V: TRBV28
D: NA
J: TRBJ1-2
size: NA
CDR3: CASSSNRDSNYGYTF
DNA: TGTGCCAGCAGTAGTAACAGGGATTCAAACTATGGCTACACCTTC

V: TRBV5-4
D: NA
J: TRBJ1-4
size: NA
CDR3: CASSLFGVGAGEKLFF
DNA: TGTGCCAGCAGCTTGTTCGGTGTGGGGGCAGGTGAAAAACTGTTTTTT

V: TRBV3-1/TRBV3-2
D: TRBD1
J: TRBJ1-6
size: NA
CDR3: CASSQAGQQDNSPLHF
DNA: TGTGCCAGCAGCCAAGCGGGACAGCAAGATAATTCACCCCTCCACTTT

V: TRBV6-5
D: NA
J: TRBJ1-2
size: NA
CDR3: CASSYSGDLYGYTF
DNA: TGTGCCAGCAGTTACTCAGGGGATCTATATGGCTACACCTTC

V: TRBV14
D: NA
J: TRBJ1-2
size: NA
CDR3: CASSPQPRVYGYTF
DNA: TGTGCCAGCAGCCCCCAACCTAGAGTCTATGGCTACACCTTC

V: TRBV5-1
D: NA
J: TRBJ2-2
size: NA
CDR3: CASSWGVNTGELFF
DNA: TGCGCCAGCAGCTGGGGGGTAAACACCGGGGAGCTGTTTTTT

V: TRBV18
D: NA
J: TRBJ2-7
size: NA
CDR3: CASSPRDTGAEQYF
DNA: TGTGCCAGCTCACCAAGGGACACCGGGGCCGAGCAGTACTTC

V: TRBV6-5
D: NA
J: TRBJ1-4
size: NA
CDR3: CASSYSSQGKLFF
DNA: TGTGCCAGCAGTTACTCGAGTCAGGGAAAACTGTTTTTT

V: TRBV5-1
D: TRBD1
J: TRBJ1-1
size: NA
CDR3: CASSGGTEVFTEAFF
DNA: TGCGCCAGCAGCGGGGGGACAGAGGTCTTCACTGAAGCTTTCTTT